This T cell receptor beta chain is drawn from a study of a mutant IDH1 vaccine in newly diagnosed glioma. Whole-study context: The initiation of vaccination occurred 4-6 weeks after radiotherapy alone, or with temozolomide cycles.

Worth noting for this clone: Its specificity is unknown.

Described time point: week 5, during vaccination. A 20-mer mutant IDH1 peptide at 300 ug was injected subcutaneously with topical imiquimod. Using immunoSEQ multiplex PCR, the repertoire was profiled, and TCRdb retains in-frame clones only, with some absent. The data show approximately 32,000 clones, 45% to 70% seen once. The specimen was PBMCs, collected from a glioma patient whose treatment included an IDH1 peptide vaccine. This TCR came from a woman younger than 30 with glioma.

The CDR3 bases are TGTGCCAGCAGTTTATGGGGGACTACTGGGGCCAACGTCCTGACTTTC. This codes for CASSLWGTTGANVLTF. The V call is TRBV28, the J call TRBJ2-6; 7 nucleotides align to TRBD2. Germline CDR1 and CDR2: MDHEN and SYDVKM. With V trimmed by 0 bases and J by 2 bases, 1 base remained unmatched. This CDR3 has 16 residues.